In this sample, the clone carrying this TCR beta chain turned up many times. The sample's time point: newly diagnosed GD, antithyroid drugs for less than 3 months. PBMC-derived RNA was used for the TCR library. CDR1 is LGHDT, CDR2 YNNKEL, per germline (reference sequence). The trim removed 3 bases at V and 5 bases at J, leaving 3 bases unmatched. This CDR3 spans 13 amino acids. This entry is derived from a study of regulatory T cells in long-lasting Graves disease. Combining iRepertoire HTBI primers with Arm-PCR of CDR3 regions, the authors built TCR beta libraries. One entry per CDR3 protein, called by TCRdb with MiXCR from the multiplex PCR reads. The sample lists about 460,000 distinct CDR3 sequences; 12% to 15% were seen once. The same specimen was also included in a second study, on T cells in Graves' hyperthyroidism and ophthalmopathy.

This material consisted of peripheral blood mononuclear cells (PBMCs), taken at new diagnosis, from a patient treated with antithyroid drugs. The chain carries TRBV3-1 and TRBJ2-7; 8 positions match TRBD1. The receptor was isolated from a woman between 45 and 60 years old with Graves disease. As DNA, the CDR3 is TGTGCCAGCAGCCACGGACAGGGCCACGAGCAGTACTTC. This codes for CASSHGQGHEQYF.